This TCR beta chain was identified during a study of cytomegalovirus exposure and HLA in healthy donors. Overall study findings and caveats: Near-uniform donor sequencing depth was presumed by presence/absence analyses. In a later analysis, an Asian-associated ancestry cluster reportedly showed fewer N-insertions than the 666-donor mean. An analysis done earlier found most TCR beta V segments productive about 87% or about 30% of the time.

V shed 2 bases and J shed 2 bases, with 15 bases lying between them. There are 16 residues in the CDR3. Germline CDR1 SGHRS, CDR2 YFSETQ. This clone was found once. The antigen is unknown. Researchers ran the PCR with 60 Vbeta and 13 Jbeta primers. TCRdb's table, derived via immunoSEQ multiplex PCR, lists solely in-frame clones and lacks some. The sample includes around 99,000 clones, approximately 76% of them seen just once. Sequencing was performed on PBMCs. This chain links TRBV5-1 with TRBJ2-3, with a weak D call TRBD1 (5 bases). The receptor comes from a man aged 35-49 years in good health and CMV-seronegative. In DNA form, the CDR3 reads TGCGCCAGCAGCTTAATTCAGGGTCACCCCACAGATACGCAGTATTTT. Translated, it gives CASSLIQGHPTDTQYF.